Following are 23 T cell receptor beta chains from one sample sequenced in a study of monozygotic twins with inflammatory bowel disease. TCRdb re-called the 5' RACE reads; one entry per CDR3 protein, DNA not given. This sample's clone table lists about 380,000 distinct CDR3 sequences. The material sequenced was blood. Receptors originate from a human donor with ulcerative colitis or Crohn's disease, or a healthy co-twin of an affected twin (not recorded which).

This chain uses TRBV7-9 with TRBJ1-1. This CDR3 comprises 15 residues. CDR1 is SEHNR, CDR2 FQNEAQ, per germline (reference sequence). CDR3 loop: CASSHGTSGADEAFF.

The chain recombines TRBV2 with TRBJ2-5; absent DNA, TCRdb's TRBD1 call cannot be checked. This CDR3 is 16 amino acids long. Germline CDR1 is SNHLY and CDR2 is FYNNEI. CDR3 sequence reads: CASRRGTGIFEETQYF.

This chain joins TRBV5-1 and TRBJ1-2. The germline CDR1 and CDR2 sequences are SGHRS and YFSETQ. The CDR3 runs to 14 residues. The chain's CDR3 is CASSLSQGSDGYTF.

The rearrangement links TRBV7-3 to TRBJ1-6; the D call of TRBD1 rests on TCRdb alone, since no DNA is present to check it. Per the germline V gene, CDR1 is SGHTA and CDR2 is FQGTGA. The CDR3 sequence is 16 residues long. The CDR3 is CASSQRGREINSPLHF.

The V and J genes are TRBV6-2 or TRBV6-3 and TRBJ1-5. CDR1 is MNHEY, CDR2 SVGEGT, per germline. This CDR3 comprises 16 residues. CDR3 sequence reads: CASSYAGYYSNQPQHF.

Here the CDR3 reads CASSQTLGGFGTQYF. This chain joins TRBV4-1 and TRBJ2-3; TCRdb gives TRBD1 as the D gene, but with no DNA this cannot be confirmed. Looked up from germline, CDR1 is MGHRA and CDR2 is YSYEKL. CDR3 size: 15 residues.

This sequence joins TRBV7-9 and TRBJ1-3. Germline lookup yields CDR1 SEHNR and CDR2 FQNEAQ (reference sequence). This CDR3 has 15 residues. The CDR3 is CASSPGLASGNTIYF.

The chain couples TRBV9 to TRBJ1-1; TCRdb outputs TRBD1, but without DNA this stays unchecked. There are 11 residues in the CDR3. Per the germline V gene, CDR1 is SGDLS and CDR2 is YYNGEE. The CDR3 is CASGGPGGAFF.

CDR3 region: CSASTQNYNSPLHF. The chain links TRBV20-1 to TRBJ1-6. The CDR3 is 14 residues long. CDR1 DFQATT and CDR2 SNEGSKA come from the germline V gene (reference sequence).

This chain connects TRBV19 to TRBJ2-1; TCRdb selects TRBD1, and the lack of DNA leaves this call unchecked. The germline gives CDR1 LNHDA, CDR2 SQIVND (reference sequence). The length of the CDR3 is 13 residues. The CDR3: CASSISWTGEQFF.

This chain joins TRBV6-5 and TRBJ2-7; TCRdb names TRBD1, which stays unverified in the absence of DNA. This CDR3 spans 12 amino acids. Germline V gives CDR1 MNHEY, CDR2 SVGAGI. The CDR3 loop is CASSYQGLGQYF.

The chain uses TRBV24-1 and TRBJ2-5; TCRdb selects TRBD1, and the lack of DNA leaves this call unchecked. The CDR3 spans 15 residues. Germline V gives CDR1 KGHDR, CDR2 SFDVKD. The CDR3 reads CATSDLAQGGETQYF.

V is TRBV18 and J is TRBJ1-4; TCRdb gives TRBD1 as the D gene, but with no DNA this cannot be confirmed. CDR3 length: 13 residues. Germline V gene data show CDR1 as KGHSH and CDR2 as LQKENI. CDR3 sequence reads: CASSLTTEEKLFF.

This chain joins TRBV7-2 and TRBJ1-5. This CDR3 is 16 amino acids long. Germline CDR1 is SGHTA and CDR2 is FQGNSA. CDR3 sequence reads: CASSLKADYSNQPQHF.

V gene TRBV28 combines with J gene TRBJ1-6. The germline gives CDR1 MDHEN, CDR2 SYDVKM. The CDR3 totals 17 residues. CDR3 residues: CASSIRLASSYNSPLHF.

V and J are TRBV7-3 and TRBJ1-6; with no DNA, the TCRdb D assignment of TRBD1 cannot be verified. The CDR3 contains 16 residues. CDR1 is SGHTA, CDR2 FQGTGA, per germline. The chain's CDR3 is CASSLGAGTDNSPLHF.

The genes are TRBV6-1 and TRBJ2-5; TCRdb lists TRBD1, though no DNA is available to test this call. Germline V gene lookup returns CDR1 MNHNS and CDR2 SASEGT. This CDR3 is built from 14 residues. This CDR3 is CASTRTGLGETQYF.

The V and J genes are TRBV2 and TRBJ1-2. The CDR3 runs to 12 residues. Germline CDR1 is SNHLY and CDR2 is FYNNEI. CDR3 amino acids: CASSRVDYGYTF.

This rearrangement joins TRBV27 to TRBJ1-2; with no DNA, the TCRdb D assignment of TRBD1 cannot be verified. This CDR3 has 14 residues. The V gene's germline CDR1 is MNHEY and CDR2 SMNVEV (reference sequence). The CDR3 loop is CASSSGVRGYGYTF.

The chain couples TRBV12-3 or TRBV12-4 to TRBJ1-1. CDR3 length equals 14 residues. This chain's CDR3 is CASSVRLTDTEAFF.

The chain combines TRBV6-5 with TRBJ2-2; TCRdb reports TRBD1, a call that lacks DNA to check it against. This CDR3 contains 15 residues. CDR1 and CDR2 from the germline V gene are MNHEY and SVGAGI. The CDR3 spells CASSLQGIGDGELFF.

J is TRBJ1-1 and V is TRBV7-9. Germline-derived CDR1 and CDR2 are SEHNR and FQNEAQ (reference sequence). This CDR3 spans 14 amino acids. The CDR3 reads CASSLGGKNTEAFF.

The rearrangement links TRBV4-3 to TRBJ1-1; TCRdb returns TRBD1, unconfirmable since there is no DNA. This CDR3 has 13 amino acids. Germline values: CDR1 LGHNA, CDR2 YSLEER. This CDR3 is CASSQGPGREAFF.